This T cell receptor beta chain was obtained from a study of blood T cell repertoires in COVID-19. Produced via immunoSEQ multiplex PCR; TCRdb's table is partial and in-frame only. Among approximately 130,000 clones listed, about 86% were seen once. The CDR3 sequence is 14 residues long. Germline values: CDR1 KGHSH, CDR2 LQKENI. V gave up 6 bases and J gave up 3 bases, with 14 bases separating them. This rearrangement joins TRBV18 to TRBJ1-1, with D perhaps TRBD1 (6 bases). The origin of this receptor is a woman aged 50 to 60 who had recovered from COVID-19. Sequencing was done on a sample of peripheral blood. CDR3 in amino acids: CASSQGGADTEAFF. In DNA, the CDR3 is TGTGCCAGCTCTCAAGGGGGGGCGGACACTGAAGCTTTCTTT.